Listed below are T cell receptor beta chains from one sample, sequenced in a study of cytomegalovirus exposure and HLA in healthy donors. The data were produced by immunoSEQ multiplex PCR, yet TCRdb's version contains in-frame clones alone and is incomplete. The sample gives some 120,000 clones, 83% of which show up once; 15% to 20% is in the top ten. Sequencing input: PBMCs. Every receptor here comes from a man between 18 and 35 years old in good health and CMV-seropositive. Both conserved end residues are part of each CDR3. A D gene is named only where the DNA matches it firmly. A row's size may be missing; if present it is once, few, many or a size class.

D,size,J,V,CDR3,DNA
-,-,TRBJ2-1,TRBV18,CASSSSSFTGNEQFF,TGTGCCAGCTCATCATCTAGCTTCACGGGTAATGAGCAGTTCTTC
-,-,TRBJ2-7,TRBV7-9,CASSLEIGTYTYEQYF,TGTGCCAGCAGCTTGGAGATTGGGACATATACCTACGAGCAGTACTTC
TRBD1,-,TRBJ2-1,TRBV7-3,CASSLMGQGLNEQFF,TGTGCCAGCAGCTTAATGGGACAGGGGCTCAATGAGCAGTTCTTC
-,-,TRBJ2-3,TRBV4-2,CASSQGVAAATDTQYF,TGTGCCAGCAGCCAGGGGGTAGCGGCAGCCACAGATACGCAGTATTTT
TRBD2,-,TRBJ2-1,TRBV2,CASSDRSGGAVEQFF,TGTGCCAGCAGTGATAGAAGCGGGGGGGCCGTTGAGCAGTTCTTC
-,-,TRBJ1-2,TRBV30,CAWSDGDLTTVRYTF,TGTGCCTGGAGTGACGGGGATTTGACCACCGTCCGCTACACCTTC
-,-,TRBJ2-3,TRBV27,CASSQGTSWADTQYF,TGTGCCAGCAGTCAAGGGACTTCCTGGGCAGATACGCAGTATTTT
-,-,TRBJ2-5,TRBV5-6,CASRPRGAGVQETQYF,TGTGCCAGCAGACCCCGTGGAGCAGGGGTCCAAGAGACCCAGTACTTC
TRBD1,-,TRBJ1-4,TRBV19,CASSVDRGHDEKLFF,TGTGCCAGTAGTGTTGACAGGGGGCACGATGAAAAACTGTTTTTT
-,-,TRBJ1-1,TRBV20-1,CSASGGEAFF,TGCAGTGCTAGCGGGGGAGAAGCTTTCTTT
TRBD1,few,TRBJ2-7,TRBV7-3,CASSLLGQGDEQYF,TGTGCCAGCAGCTTATTGGGACAGGGGGACGAGCAGTACTTC
-,-,TRBJ2-7,TRBV7-2,CASSLYGAAMVQYF,TGTGCCAGCAGCTTATATGGGGCAGCTATGGTGCAGTACTTC
TRBD1,-,TRBJ1-5,TRBV2,CASSWDSSNQPQHF,TGTGCCAGCAGTTGGGACAGTAGCAATCAGCCCCAGCATTTT
TRBD1,few,TRBJ2-7,TRBV5-6,CASSFGTGLYEQYF,TGTGCCAGCAGCTTCGGGACAGGGCTCTACGAGCAGTACTTC
-,few,TRBJ1-1,TRBV7-7,CASSPYPEANTEAFF,TGTGCCAGCAGTCCTTACCCCGAGGCCAACACTGAAGCTTTCTTT
-,-,TRBJ1-1,TRBV20-1,CSARQGGAFF,TGCAGTGCTAGGCAGGGTGGTGCTTTCTTT
-,-,TRBJ2-1,TRBV5-4,CASSQTVSSYNEQFF,TGTGCCAGCAGCCAGACTGTGAGCTCCTACAATGAGCAGTTCTTC
-,-,TRBJ2-1,TRBV7-6,CASSLEVTGNEQFF,TGTGCCAGCAGCTTAGAGGTGACCGGGAATGAGCAGTTCTTC
TRBD2,-,TRBJ2-7,TRBV28,CASSPLAVLYEQYF,TGTGCCAGCAGTCCACTAGCGGTTCTTTACGAGCAGTACTTC
-,once,TRBJ2-7,TRBV19,CASSSGGPYEQYF,TGTGCCAGTAGCTCCGGGGGTCCCTACGAGCAGTACTTC
-,-,TRBJ2-7,TRBV25-1,CASSQNTGYEQYF,TGTGCCAGCAGTCAAAATACAGGCTACGAGCAGTACTTC
-,-,TRBJ2-5,TRBV7-6,CASSRRGQIQETQYF,TGTGCCAGCAGTCGGCGGGGACAGATTCAAGAGACCCAGTACTTC
-,-,TRBJ1-3,TRBV9,CASSVMVRGSGNTIYF,TGTGCCAGCAGCGTAATGGTTCGAGGCTCTGGAAACACCATATATTTT
-,-,TRBJ2-7,TRBV2,CASRLSEDNPEGYEQYF,TGTGCCAGCAGACTTTCGGAGGACAACCCGGAGGGCTACGAGCAGTACTTC
-,-,TRBJ2-2,TRBV12-5,CASGLAGWSELFF,TGTGCTAGTGGTTTGGCAGGGTGGTCGGAGCTGTTTTTT
TRBD1,-,TRBJ1-2,TRBV7-9,CASSGRDRANYGYTF,TGTGCCAGCAGCGGCCGGGACAGAGCTAACTATGGCTACACCTTC
TRBD1,-,TRBJ1-4,TRBV6-5,CASSYRTGEKLFF,TGTGCCAGCAGTTACCGGACAGGGGAAAAACTGTTTTTT
TRBD2,few,TRBJ2-3,TRBV5-4,CASSRGGGSTDTQYF,TGTGCCAGCAGCCGGGGCGGGGGAAGCACAGATACGCAGTATTTT
-,-,TRBJ1-1,TRBV7-2,CASSLDILNTEAFF,TGTGCCAGCAGTCTTGACATCTTGAACACTGAAGCTTTCTTT
TRBD2,-,TRBJ2-2,TRBV30,CAWDGLAGGNTGELFF,TGTGCCTGGGACGGACTAGCGGGGGGTAACACCGGGGAGCTGTTTTTT
-,few,TRBJ2-7,TRBV4-2,CASSQVDTTPSYEQYF,TGTGCCAGCAGCCAAGTAGACACGACCCCCTCCTACGAGCAGTACTTC
-,-,TRBJ2-1,TRBV12-5,CASGLFGEQFF,TGTGCTAGTGGTTTGTTCGGTGAGCAGTTCTTC
TRBD1,-,TRBJ1-4,TRBV25-1,CASSGTGVTNEKLFF,TGTGCCAGCAGTGGGACAGGGGTAACTAATGAAAAACTGTTTTTT
TRBD1,few,TRBJ1-6,TRBV2,CASRPRGASNNSPLHF,TGTGCCAGCAGACCCAGGGGGGCCAGCAATAATTCACCCCTCCACTTT
-,-,TRBJ1-1,TRBV6-5,CASTAGAEAFF,TGTGCCAGCACCGCAGGGGCTGAAGCTTTCTTT
TRBD1,-,TRBJ1-4,TRBV4-1,CASSQPERGRGDEKLFF,TGCGCCAGCAGCCAGCCTGAGAGGGGCAGGGGGGATGAAAAACTGTTTTTT
TRBD1,-,TRBJ2-7,TRBV19,CASSISTGDAYEQYF,TGTGCCAGTAGTATTTCCACAGGGGATGCCTACGAGCAGTACTTC
-,-,TRBJ2-2,TRBV11-3,CASAQRINTGELFF,TGTGCCAGCGCCCAGCGGATTAACACCGGGGAGCTGTTTTTT
-,-,TRBJ1-6,TRBV9,CASSVGSSKNYSPLHF,TGTGCCAGCAGCGTAGGCAGTTCGAAAAATTATTCACCCCTCCACTTT
-,-,TRBJ1-2,TRBV14,CASSPGTNYGYTF,TGTGCCAGCAGCCCAGGGACAAACTATGGCTACACCTTC